The sequence of this T cell receptor (beta chain) was determined in a study of blood T cell repertoires in COVID-19. Turning to the study itself: The United States, Italy and Spain provided the acute and convalescent COVID-19 samples. The analysed material was cDNA or gDNA that came from T cells, B-cell-depleted T cells, or PBMCs.

CDR1 SGHTA and CDR2 FQGNSA come from the germline V gene. CDR3 size: 15 residues. Losses at the gene ends were 5 bases for V and 5 bases for J; bases not matched to a gene: 11. In the authors' workflow: Amplified reference gene primers provided the basis for estimating nucleated cell counts. The method was immunoSEQ multiplex PCR; TCRdb's version includes in-frame clones alone and lacks a portion of them. Clonal size and the V and J genes are those of that table, whereas D and trimming came from the DNA. Of approximately 80,000 clones in the sample, roughly 88% were seen once. The rearrangement uses TRBV7-2 and TRBJ2-7, with 8 bases that match TRBD1. This receptor was taken from a human donor in a cohort sampled during active COVID-19. The sample taken for sequencing was peripheral blood. The CDR3 region is CASSHRGEVGDEQYF. The DNA for the CDR3 is TGTGCCAGCAGCCACAGGGGGGAGGTAGGGGACGAGCAGTACTTC.